This T cell receptor (beta chain) was captured by sequencing in a study of human T cells and chemical hapten exposure. From whole blood left unfractionated, total RNA was extracted. Library construction involved attaching unique molecular identifiers to individual cDNA molecules, which allowed quantitative, reproducible TCR counting. Using its own MiXCR run on the 5' RACE reads, TCRdb lists one record per CDR3 protein. The data show about 80,000 distinct CDR3 sequences, 7.7% seen once. Per germline, CDR1 SEHNR and CDR2 FQNEAQ (reference sequence). The CDR3 covers 14 residues. The germline V and J ends were trimmed by 4 bases and 5 bases, with 13 bases remaining between them.

This TCR came from a male donor in good health. This rearrangement joins TRBV7-9 to TRBJ2-3; D is unclear. The CDR3 bases are TGTGCCAGCAGCTCGACCGAGCAGGTAGATACGCAGTATTTT. Its protein is CASSSTEQVDTQYF. Complete variable domain (other parts from reference TRBV7-9 and TRBJ2-3): DTGVSQNPRHKITKRGQNVTFRCDPISEHNRLYWYRQTLGQGPEFLTYFQNEAQLEKSRLLSDRFSAERPKGSFSTLEIQRTEQGDSAMYLCASSSTEQVDTQYFGPGTRLTVL.